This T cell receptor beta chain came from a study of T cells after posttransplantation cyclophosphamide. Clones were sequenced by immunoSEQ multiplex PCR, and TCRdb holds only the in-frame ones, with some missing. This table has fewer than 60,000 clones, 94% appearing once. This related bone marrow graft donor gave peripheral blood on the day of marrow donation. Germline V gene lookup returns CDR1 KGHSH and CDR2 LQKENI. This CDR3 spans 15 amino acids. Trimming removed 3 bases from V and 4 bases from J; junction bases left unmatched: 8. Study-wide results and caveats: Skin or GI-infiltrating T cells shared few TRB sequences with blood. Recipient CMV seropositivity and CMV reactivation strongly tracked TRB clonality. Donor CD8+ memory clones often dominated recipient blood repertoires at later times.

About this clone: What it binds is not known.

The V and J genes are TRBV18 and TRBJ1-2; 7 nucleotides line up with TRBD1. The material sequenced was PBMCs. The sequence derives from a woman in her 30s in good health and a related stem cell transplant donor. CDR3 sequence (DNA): TGTGCCAGCTCACCTACCCCAGGGGGGCTCTATGGCTACACCTTC. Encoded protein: CASSPTPGGLYGYTF.